This note documents a single T cell receptor (beta chain) sequence. Sequencing used immunoSEQ multiplex PCR; TCRdb keeps in-frame clones, though not all of them. This sample yields some 200,000 clones, of which approximately 86% are seen a single time; about 7.7% belongs to the top ten. These data belong to a study of cytomegalovirus exposure and HLA in healthy donors. Trimming stripped 7 bases from V and 4 bases from J, with 13 bases between. Germline V lookup: CDR1 MNHEY, CDR2 SVGAGI. The CDR3 is made up of 13 amino acids. The specimen sequenced was PBMCs. V and J are TRBV6-5 and TRBJ1-2; tentative D call: TRBD1 (6 bases). This receptor was identified in a man aged 25-45 years in good health and CMV-seropositive. The CDR3 region has the DNA TGTGCCAGCACGACAGGACCTCGCTATGGCTACACCTTC. Translating it yields CASTTGPRYGYTF.